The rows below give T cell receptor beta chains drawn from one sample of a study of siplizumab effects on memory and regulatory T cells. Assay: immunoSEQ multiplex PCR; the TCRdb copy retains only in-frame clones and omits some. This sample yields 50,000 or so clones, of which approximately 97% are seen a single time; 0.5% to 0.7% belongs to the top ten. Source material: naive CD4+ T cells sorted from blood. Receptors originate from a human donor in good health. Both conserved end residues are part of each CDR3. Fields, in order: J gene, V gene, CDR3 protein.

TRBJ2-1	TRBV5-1	CASSSGTSGYNEQFF
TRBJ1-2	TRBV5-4	CASSPRAGNYGYTF
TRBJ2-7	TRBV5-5	CASSLEIGITYEQYF
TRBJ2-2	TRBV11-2	CASSPATRITGELFF
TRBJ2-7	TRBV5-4	CASSFTSDYEQYF
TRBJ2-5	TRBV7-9	CASSLAGAAETQYF
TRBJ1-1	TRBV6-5	CASSLTGSNTEAFF
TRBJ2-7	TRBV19	CASSMWGGGTYEQYF
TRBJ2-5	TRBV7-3	CASSLFGQGAETQYF
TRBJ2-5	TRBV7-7	CASSQQGSQETQYF
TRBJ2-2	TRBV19	CASRAGHSAPGELFF
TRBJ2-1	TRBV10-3	CAIGGDGTKSYNEQFF
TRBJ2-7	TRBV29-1	CSVGEGSTYEQYF
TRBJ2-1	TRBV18	CASSPPGREQFF
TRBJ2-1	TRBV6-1	CASSGDYNEQFF
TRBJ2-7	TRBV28	CASSPSGQGAREQYF
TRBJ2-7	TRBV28	CASSLGGAAASEQYF
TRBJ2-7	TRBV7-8	CASRPTAGRSSYEQYF
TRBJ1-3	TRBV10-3	CAIIDRAGNTIYF
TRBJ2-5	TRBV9	CASSAGLAIQETQYF
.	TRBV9	CASSVAGDRASFYEQYF
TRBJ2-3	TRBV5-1	CASSLAKFPAGVGTDTQYF
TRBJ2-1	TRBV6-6	CASSYGTAGVGEQFF
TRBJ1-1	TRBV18	CASSPPGDTEAFF
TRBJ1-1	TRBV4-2	CASSHPQGLAFF
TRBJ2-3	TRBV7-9	CASRKGTALTDTQYF
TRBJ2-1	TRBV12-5	CASGLEVLAGENEQFF
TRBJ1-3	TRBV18	CASSRTGTGDGSGNTIYF
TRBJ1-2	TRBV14	CASSQGFEGYTF
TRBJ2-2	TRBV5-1	CASSLVGTLNTGELFF
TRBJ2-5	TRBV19	CASSLQMGALRNYEETQYF
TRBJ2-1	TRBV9	CASSVVPFRESNEQFF
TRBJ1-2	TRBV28	CASSIPSRRRGGYTF
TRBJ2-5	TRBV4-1	CASSQNRARAGETQYF
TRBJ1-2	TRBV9	CASSAQQGVDYGYTF
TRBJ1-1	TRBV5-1	CASSFKGTEAFF
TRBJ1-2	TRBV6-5	CASGRTGSYGYTF
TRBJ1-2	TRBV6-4	CASSDGTPYGYTF
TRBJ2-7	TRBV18	CASSRGLSGGYEQYF
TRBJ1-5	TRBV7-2	CASSSGRAREPQHF
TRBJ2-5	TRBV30	CAWAWGEETQYF
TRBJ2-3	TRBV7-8	CASSKTSGRKPSTDTQYF
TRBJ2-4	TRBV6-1	CASSVQAGVGNIQYF
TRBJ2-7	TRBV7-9	CASSPTTGRSSYEQYF
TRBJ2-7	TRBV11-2	CASSSSRTVFGQYF
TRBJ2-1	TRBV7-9	CASSFSGGSYNEQFF
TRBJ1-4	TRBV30	CAWTQNNEKLFF
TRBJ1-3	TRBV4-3	CASSQDYRTSGNTIYF
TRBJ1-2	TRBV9	CASSARGHPPNYGYTF
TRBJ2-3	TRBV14	CASSQDLGGRTDTQYF
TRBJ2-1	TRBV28	CASRPIRVVNEQFF
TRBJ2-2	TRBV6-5	CASRARGMNTGELFF
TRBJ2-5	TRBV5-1	CASSTQRGRETQYF
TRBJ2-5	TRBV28	CASSLQTGRETQYF
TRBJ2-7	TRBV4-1	CASSQVQAGVPGEQYF
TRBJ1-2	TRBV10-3	CASYRDKRYGYTF
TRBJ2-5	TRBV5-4	CASSAELARQETQYF